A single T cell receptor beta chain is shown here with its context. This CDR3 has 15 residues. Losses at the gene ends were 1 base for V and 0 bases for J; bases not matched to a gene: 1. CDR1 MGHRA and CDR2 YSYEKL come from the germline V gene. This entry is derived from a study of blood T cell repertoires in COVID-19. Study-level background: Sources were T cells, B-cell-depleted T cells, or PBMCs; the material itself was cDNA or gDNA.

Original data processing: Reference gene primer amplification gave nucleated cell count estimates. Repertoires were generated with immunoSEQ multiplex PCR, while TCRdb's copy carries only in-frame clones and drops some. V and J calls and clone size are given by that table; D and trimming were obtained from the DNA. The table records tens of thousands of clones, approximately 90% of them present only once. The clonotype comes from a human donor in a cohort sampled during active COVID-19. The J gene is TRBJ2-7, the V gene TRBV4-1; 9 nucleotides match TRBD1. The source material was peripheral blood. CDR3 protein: CASSQGQGGSYEQYF. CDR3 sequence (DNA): TGCGCCAGCAGCCAAGGACAGGGGGGCTCCTACGAGCAGTACTTC.